The clone carrying this T cell receptor (beta chain) was recorded a few times. Its antigen is not known. Authors' processing steps: To classify distant metastasis in papillary thyroid cancer, a model was built from CDR3 differences across clinicopathological groups. TCRdb called clones again from the PCR reads with MiXCR. The V and J calls and clone size come from TCRdb's table, not from the authors' own analysis. The repertoire holds approximately 12,000 clones, 25% to 35% seen once, with about 12% in the top ten. The sample originates from a study of metastatic and nonmetastatic thyroid tumors. Study overall: Repertoire comparisons spanned blood and tumor or nodule tissue from malignant and benign thyroid patients.

Patients were all untreated before their thyroid surgery. J lost 4 bases, V lost 5 bases, and 5 bases had no gene match. Germline V gives CDR1 LNHNV, CDR2 YYDKDF (reference sequence). This CDR3 spans 14 amino acids. Findings and limits, study-wide: Malignant tumors reportedly showed significantly higher TCR beta diversity than benign nodules in both blood and tumor.

The sequence derives from a female donor with papillary thyroid cancer or a benign thyroid nodule (not recorded which). Some clones in this sample may be carry-over from other donors' samples. V is TRBV15 and J is TRBJ2-7; TRBD2 matches 10 bases. Sequenced: tumor tissue. The CDR3 reads CATSPGTSAYEQYF. CDR3 DNA sequence: TGTGCCACCAGCCCCGGGACTAGCGCGTACGAGCAGTACTTC.